The source of this T cell receptor (beta chain) is a study of shared clonotypes between healthy human individuals (dated by TCRdb to about 2020). Regarding the complete study: The cohort included three men and a couple of women between 18 and 49 years of age. Per donor, three plates each were used for CD4 naive and CD4 memory, two for CD8 naive, and one for CD8 memory. Per donor, leukapheresis produced somewhere between about 0.94 and 8.9 billion PBMCs. To increase sequencing depth and limit assay-specific biases, different laboratories used diverse techniques to prepare libraries and sequence TCR repertoires. The study deeply sequenced blood TCR repertoires of about 5 healthy adults to estimate repertoire size and the extent of clonotype sharing between individuals.

Comment on this clone: This receptor's antigen is unknown. It has no much larger one-base neighbor in the sample; base qualities were not kept.

Overall study results and their limits: Only blood was sampled, and tissue TCR repertoires likely differ from those in blood. Because the study included a small number of donors, the genetic and exposure-history diversity represented was limited. Compared with non-shared clonotypes, clonotypes shared by all four sorted-subset donors had higher generation probabilities. Even with the large sequencing depth, rarefaction of the sorted-subset datasets indicated that sequencing was incomplete. Sharing across a handful of donors was observed for approximately 5% of naive CD4, over 3% of naive CD8, about 2.3% of memory CD4, and over 0.3% of memory CD8 clonotypes. Pairwise subsampling led to the expectation that sequencing depth would affect the degree of clonotype sharing among donors. Estimated clonotype richness was generally larger for naive than for memory subsets.

Using the deep immunoSEQ assay, TCR CDR3 regions were amplified from genomic DNA by multiplex PCR. Genomic DNA extracted from each cell subset was distributed evenly over all wells of several immunoSEQ 96-well plates, and each plate served as one replicate. For sorted subsets, approximately 210 ng of genomic DNA, equivalent to some 30,000 T cell genomes, went into each replicate PCR. The purified libraries were quantified using a Qubit 3.0 fluorometer, sized with a Bioanalyzer 2100, and then quantified again using the KAPA Library Quantification kit. Each immunoSEQ 96-well plate was sequenced on its own single-read 150-cycle Illumina NextSeq 550 flow cell. As for how the authors treated the data: Because the immunoSEQ output held only junctional sequences and lacked quality scores, the filtering could not match the filtering applied to full-length reads. To assign V/J genes and CDR3, sequences were annotated against IMGT germline references using PyIR, a Python wrapper for IgBLAST v1.9. Reads with weak V/J assignments (E-value above 1e-6), missing CDR3, stop codons, out-of-frame junctions, or ambiguous translated residues were removed. A V3J clonotype was defined by an identical inferred V gene, J gene, and CDR3 amino acid sequence. Percentage overlap between repertoires was computed as shared unique clonotypes divided by the size of the smaller repertoire. Three approaches were used to assess repertoire richness: RTK rarefaction, the Chao1 estimator, and Recon v2.1 estimates of unobserved clonotypes. For all TCRbeta clonotypes obtained by the gDNA method from a handful of donors, generation probabilities were computed with OLGA. Drawn from immuneACCESS, this table holds only the in-frame rearrangements with V and J called that TCRdb kept. Clones are partly lost; checked studies trace under half to an unresolved V gene and leave the rest unexplained. That table gives V, J and clone size, and the DNA gave D and trimming. For this sample there are 2 million to 2.5 million clones; around 90% appear just once. The top ten hold around 0.35% of the sample.

The CDR3 numbers 17 residues from cysteine through phenylalanine. The entry retains the CDR3 DNA only, 51 bases that are in frame from base 1. As encoded in the germline V gene (reference sequence), CDR1 is SGHNT while CDR2 is YYREEE. The trim is 0 bases for V and 4 bases for J, with a gap of 14 bases between the germline ends. Donors were healthy HIV-negative adults with no recently reported acute infections or vaccinations. Every donor was a Caucasian adult living in Nashville, Tennessee, USA. CD4+ T cells were enriched by magnetic negative selection, after which naive cells were positively selected on CD45RA and the negative fraction was taken as the memory subset. Blood was collected by leukapheresis, and PBMCs were isolated by Ficoll-Histopaque density gradient centrifugation and then cryopreserved in liquid nitrogen vapor phase. Analytical flow cytometry was used to check the purity and quantity of every magnetically sorted T cell population. Genomic DNA was isolated from every sorted fraction and measured by UV absorbance on a Nanodrop 2000c.

The chain uses TRBV5-4 and TRBJ1-6; D gene: possibly TRBD1, on 5 matching bases. Sequenced: naive CD4+ T cells from PBMCs. The intended sense of this specimen's cell subset or site label: CD45RA+ positively selected. The receptor comes from a man aged 18 to 29 in good health. Some clones in this sample may be carry-over from other donors' samples. In nucleotide form, the sequence is TGTGCCAGCAGCTTGGGAGGCAGGGCAGCATATAATTCACCCCTCCACTTT. The encoded protein is CASSLGGRAAYNSPLHF.